Listed here are 26 T cell receptor beta chains from one sample, sequenced in a study of T cell responses to AZD1222 COVID-19 vaccine. Repertoires were generated with immunoSEQ multiplex PCR, while TCRdb's copy carries only in-frame clones and drops some. In the table there are approximately 170,000 clones, about 92% of which are singletons. Sequenced here: peripheral blood, sampled on day 0 of AZD1222 vaccination. The receptors were sampled from an adult in good health.

The J gene is TRBJ2-2, the V gene TRBV10-2; 7 nucleotides agree with TRBD1. The CDR3 sequence is 16 residues long. CDR1 and CDR2 (germline): WSHSY, SAAADI. Germline trimming cut 3 bases from V and 1 base from J; bases unmatched to any gene: 5. In DNA, the CDR3 is TGCGCCAGCAGTGATAGGGACAGAAAGAACACCGGGGAGCTGTTTTTT. The encoded protein is CASSDRDRKNTGELFF.

The V call is TRBV5-1, the J call TRBJ1-2; D unresolved. The germline V gene has CDR1 SGHRS and CDR2 YFSETQ. There are 13 residues in the CDR3. Trimming left V 0 bases short and J 5 bases short, with 8 bases between. Written as DNA, the CDR3 is TGCGCCAGCAGCTTGGCTGGGGAGTATGGCTACACCTTC. It specifies CASSLAGEYGYTF. Supplemented by reference TRBV5-1 and TRBJ1-2, the full variable domain reads KAGVTQTPRYLIKTRGQQVTLSCSPISGHRSVSWYQQTPGQGLQFLFEYFSETQRNKGNFPGRFSGRQFSNSRSEMNVSTLELGDSALYLCASSLAGEYGYTFGSGTRLTVV.

This CDR3 reads CASSRGGADTQYF. The DNA for the CDR3 is TGTGCCAGCAGCCGGGGGGGCGCAGATACGCAGTATTTT. This rearrangement joins TRBV14 to TRBJ2-3, with D possibly matching TRBD2 (7 bases). CDR3 size: 13 residues. Between the trimmed V and J ends, which lost 4 bases and 4 bases, there was a span of 9 bases. Per the germline V gene, CDR1 is SGHDN and CDR2 is FVKESK.

This chain links TRBV6-2 or TRBV6-3 with TRBJ2-5, with a tentative D call TRBD2 (5 bases). Germline values: CDR1 MNHEY, CDR2 SVGEGT. Trimming cost V 3 bases and J 2 bases, with 10 bases left between them. The CDR3 has 14 amino acids. CDR3 in DNA: TGTGCCAGCAGTTATCGGGGTAAACAAGAGACCCAGTACTTC. This sequence encodes CASSYRGKQETQYF.

V is TRBV10-2 and J is TRBJ1-6, with 8 positions matching TRBD1. The junction had 1 base not matched to a gene; V was cut back by 3 bases and J by 6 bases. The CDR3 sequence is 14 residues long. Germline V gives CDR1 WSHSY, CDR2 SAAADI. As DNA, the CDR3 is TGCGCCAGCAGTGAAGGACAGGGTAATTCACCCCTCCACTTT. The encoded protein is CASSEGQGNSPLHF.

The chain is built from TRBV11-3 and TRBJ2-2, with 11 bases lining up with TRBD1. Unmatched junction bases numbered 10, after V lost 5 bases and J lost 5 bases. CDR1 and CDR2 from the germline V gene are SGHNT and YENEEA. This CDR3 has 17 amino acids. For the CDR3, the DNA is TGTGCCAGCAGCAGCCGGGACAGGGGGTCTATTACCGGGGAGCTGTTTTTT. This codes for CASSSRDRGSITGELFF.

CDR3 loop: CASRLTGTGANVLTF. The CDR3 region has the DNA TGTGCCAGCAGGCTAACCGGGACCGGGGCCAACGTCCTGACTTTC. This rearrangement joins TRBV7-9 to TRBJ2-6; D tentatively reads TRBD1 or TRBD2 (5 bases each). The germline gives CDR1 SEHNR, CDR2 FQNEAQ (reference sequence). The CDR3 is 15 amino acids. V lost 6 bases to trimming and J lost 4 bases, with 13 bases between them.

This clone showed up just once. The rearrangement joins TRBV6-5 to TRBJ1-5, with a weak D call TRBD1 (5 bases). Germline V gene sequence: CDR1 MNHEY, CDR2 SVGAGI. The CDR3 is made up of 13 amino acids. Trimming took 8 bases from V and 4 from J, leaving 12 bases between them. The CDR3 bases are TGTGCCAGCGGGAGGGGAGGTAATCAGCCCCAGCATTTT. This gives the protein CASGRGGNQPQHF.

The count of this clone is one. The chain joins TRBV5-1 to TRBJ2-2, with D maybe TRBD1 (5 bases). This CDR3 is built from 16 residues. Germline-derived CDR1 and CDR2 are SGHRS and YFSETQ. With 1 base removed from V and 7 bases from J, the gap between germline ends came to 17 bases. The CDR3 here is CASSLNKQGIHGELFF. The CDR3 region has the DNA TGCGCCAGCAGCTTGAATAAGCAGGGTATTCACGGGGAGCTGTTTTTT.

The V gene is TRBV18, the J gene TRBJ1-1, with D uncertain. In germline, CDR1 is KGHSH, CDR2 LQKENI. The V gene lost 2 bases and the J gene lost 4 bases, with 11 bases spanning the gap. This CDR3 is 14 amino acids long. CDR3 in amino acids: CASSPSLATTEAFF. For the CDR3, the DNA is TGTGCCAGCTCACCATCTTTGGCTACCACTGAAGCTTTCTTT.

The table lists this clone with a few counts. Germline is not matched at one junction end, which may reflect a read error. V and J are TRBV3-1 (or the pseudogene TRBV3-2) and TRBJ2-1; D possibly uses TRBD1 or TRBD2 (6 bases each). The CDR3 sequence is 11 residues long. CDR1 LGHDT and CDR2 YNNKEL come from the germline V gene (reference sequence). The CDR3 loop is CASSQRGAWVF. The CDR3 DNA reads TGTGCCAGCAGCCAAAGGGGGGCGTGGGTCTTC.

The V gene is TRBV19, the J gene TRBJ1-2; no definite D call. The V end lost 8 bases, the J end lost 0 bases, and 7 bases lay between the germline ends. Germline-derived CDR1 and CDR2 are LNHDA and SQIVND (reference sequence). CDR3 length equals 12 residues. The CDR3 DNA follows: TGTGCCAGTCAACGAGCTAACTATGGCTACACCTTC. This codes for CASQRANYGYTF.

The chain recombines TRBV20-1 with TRBJ2-7; D is unresolved. V was pared by 7 bases and J by 0 bases, with 4 bases between. The CDR3 length is 10 residues. The V gene's germline CDR1 is DFQATT and CDR2 SNEGSKA (reference sequence). This CDR3 reads CSGPSYEQYF. The DNA of the CDR3 is TGCAGTGGCCCCTCCTACGAGCAGTACTTC.

V usage is TRBV6-1 and J usage is TRBJ1-2, with D possibly TRBD1 on 5 matching bases. With 2 bases removed from V and 5 bases from J, the gap between germline ends came to 12 bases. The CDR3 extends over 14 amino acids. CDR1 is MNHNS, CDR2 SASEGT, per germline. The CDR3 DNA reads as TGTGCCAGCAGTGAACAGGGAGGATCTTATGGCTACACCTTC. Encoded protein: CASSEQGGSYGYTF.

The rearrangement links TRBV18 to TRBJ2-3; D not certain. The V gene lost 3 bases and the J gene lost 6 bases, with 10 bases spanning the gap. Germline lookup yields CDR1 KGHSH and CDR2 LQKENI. The CDR3 spans 13 residues. This CDR3 reads CASSPQDRDTQYF. In DNA, the CDR3 is TGTGCCAGCTCACCGCAGGATCGGGATACGCAGTATTTT.

CDR3 sequence (DNA): TGTGCCTCGGAACGGCCCGAGGGCTACACCTTC. Its protein product is CASERPEGYTF. This sequence joins TRBV30 and TRBJ1-2; D is uncertain. Germline-derived CDR1 and CDR2 are GTSNPN and SVGIG (reference sequence). Trimming cost V 7 bases and J 8 bases, with 14 bases left between them. This CDR3 has 11 amino acids.

V usage is TRBV7-9 and J usage is TRBJ1-2; D unclear. V dropped 3 bases and J dropped 4 bases, with 9 bases sitting between them. CDR1 SEHNR and CDR2 FQNEAQ come from the germline V gene (reference sequence). The CDR3 spans 13 residues. CDR3 sequence: CASSFSGFYGYTF. Written as DNA, the CDR3 is TGTGCCAGCAGCTTTTCAGGCTTCTATGGCTACACCTTC. The full variable domain, its missing parts supplied by reference TRBV7-9 and TRBJ1-2, is DTGVSQNPRHKITKRGQNVTFRCDPISEHNRLYWYRQTLGQGPEFLTYFQNEAQLEKSRLLSDRFSAERPKGSFSTLEIQRTEQGDSAMYLCASSFSGFYGYTFGSGTRLTVV.

The rearrangement links TRBV3-1 (or the pseudogene TRBV3-2) to TRBJ1-1; 11 bases are a match to TRBD1. Trimming took 1 base from V and 4 from J; bases not matched to a gene: 5. Per germline, CDR1 LGHDT and CDR2 YNNKEL (reference sequence). The CDR3 loop spans 16 amino acids. CDR3 bases: TGTGCCAGCAGCCAAGCCCCCGGGACAGGGGGCACTGAAGCTTTCTTT. Translated: CASSQAPGTGGTEAFF.

The rearrangement joins TRBV5-6 to TRBJ2-7; D gene unclear. CDR1 and CDR2 from the germline V gene are SGHDT and YYEEEE. Trimming took 2 bases from V and 3 from J, leaving 9 bases between them. CDR3 size: 13 residues. The CDR3 spells CASSFSSGYEQYF. In nucleotides, the CDR3 is TGTGCCAGCAGCTTTTCTTCAGGCTACGAGCAGTACTTC.

This sequence joins TRBV6-5 and TRBJ1-1; TRBD1 aligns across 7 bases. From germline, CDR1 is MNHEY and CDR2 SVGAGI. The V segment lost 3 bases and the J segment 2 bases; nucleotides outside the gene matches: 6. The CDR3 is 15 residues long. CDR3 nucleotide sequence: TGTGCCAGCAGTTATTCGAGGGGGCTCAACACTGAAGCTTTCTTT. The encoded protein is CASSYSRGLNTEAFF.

The chain combines TRBV7-9 with TRBJ2-7, with 8 nucleotides matching TRBD2. Germline V gene lookup returns CDR1 SEHNR and CDR2 FQNEAQ (reference sequence). The CDR3 has 14 amino acids. J lost 5 bases, V lost 5 bases, and 8 bases had no gene match. The CDR3 DNA is TGTGCCAGCAGCCTCGGGAGGGGGAAGAACGAGCAGTACTTC. Translation gives CASSLGRGKNEQYF.

V gene TRBV14 combines with J gene TRBJ1-2, with a tentative D call TRBD1 (6 bases). The CDR3 is made up of 13 amino acids. The germline V gene encodes CDR1 SGHDN and CDR2 FVKESK. Trimming took off 1 base at V and 5 bases at J, with 8 bases between the two ends. DNA for the CDR3: TGTGCCAGCAGCCAAGGGACAGCTTATGGCTACACCTTC. Encoded protein: CASSQGTAYGYTF.

The chain uses TRBV5-1 and TRBJ1-2; D is unresolved. The CDR3 has 14 residues. The germline gives CDR1 SGHRS, CDR2 YFSETQ. V was clipped by 0 bases and J by 9 bases, with 15 bases between them. The CDR3 spells CASSLDGRRRSYTF. CDR3 nucleotides: TGCGCCAGCAGCTTGGATGGACGGCGTAGGAGCTACACCTTC.

J is TRBJ2-1 and V is TRBV3-1 (or the pseudogene TRBV3-2), with 7 nucleotides matching TRBD1. This CDR3 has 14 amino acids. The V gene's germline CDR1 is LGHDT and CDR2 YNNKEL (reference sequence). Trimming took 4 bases from V and 3 from J; bases not matched to a gene: 3. The CDR3 DNA follows: TGTGCCAGCAGCCCGACAGGGAACTACAATGAGCAGTTCTTC. Translated: CASSPTGNYNEQFF.

The gene calls are TRBV5-1 and TRBJ1-2, with 9 bases that match TRBD1. Looked up from germline, CDR1 is SGHRS and CDR2 is YFSETQ. The ends lost 5 bases at V and 4 bases at J; junction bases unmatched: 9. CDR3 length: 15 amino acids. Written as DNA, the CDR3 is TGCGCCAGCAGTCCTACAGGGGGCTGGACCTATGGCTACACCTTC. Amino acids: CASSPTGGWTYGYTF.

This sequence joins TRBV7-9 and TRBJ1-5, with D perhaps matching TRBD1 (5 bases). The germline gives CDR1 SEHNR, CDR2 FQNEAQ (reference sequence). V shed 8 bases and J shed 7 bases, with 12 bases lying between them. CDR3 size: 12 residues. This chain's CDR3 is CASAGGEQPQHF. As DNA, the CDR3 is TGTGCCAGCGCCGGGGGGGAACAGCCCCAGCATTTT.